The rows below give T cell receptor beta chains drawn from one sample of a study of T-cell memory formation after mild COVID-19. MiXCR was run by TCRdb on the 5' RACE reads, yielding one entry per CDR3 protein. The sample holds approximately 150,000 distinct CDR3 sequences, 15% to 20% seen once. The source material was PBMCs or a T cell subset sorted from them (not recorded which). The receptors originated from an adult woman who had mild COVID-19 (a few samples of this study predate the infection). Cell type and time point are not known. CDR3s include the opening cysteine and the closing phenylalanine or tryptophan. Fields, in order: V gene, CDR3 protein.

TRBV6-6 | CASSYSRAAVTGELFF
TRBV29-1 | CSVAGTSGVEQFF
TRBV6-2/TRBV6-3 | CASSYSGGNNQPQHF
TRBV15 | CATSRDPNRAYEQYF
TRBV6-2/TRBV6-3 | CASSSSGTGAQPQHF
TRBV30 | CAWALPSGTKNEKLFF
TRBV24-1 | CATSDLPQSGKTSAEQFF
TRBV12-3/TRBV12-4 | CASRDRESTEAFF
TRBV5-1 | CASSLVAWDYGEQFF
TRBV5-1 | CASSFTTAMNTEAFF
TRBV27 | CASSFQPEYGYTF
TRBV5-1 | CASSLGGGRDFQETQYF
TRBV10-3 | CAISEGLAGVGEQFF
TRBV7-9 | CASSFSGDTDTQYF
TRBV21-1 | CASSKGGSMNTEAFF
TRBV5-1 | CASSFRPGQTNTEAFF
TRBV7-9 | CASSEGLTTEAFF